This TCR beta chain emerged from a study of cytomegalovirus exposure and HLA in healthy donors. Study-wide background: An early release of data contained 80 million to 85 million unique TCRs, which came from HLA-typed donors. Notes on the study in general: Rare sequences made up most TCRs, while some public TCRs were found in many donors. A list of 164 TCR beta chains associated with cytomegalovirus was given. For most TCR beta V segments, an earlier analysis put the productive rate at about 90% or about 30% of the time.

This clone was counted a few times. Its target is not known. V trimming: 4 bases; J trimming: 4 bases; junction bases outside the gene matches: 4. The CDR3 covers 16 residues. Germline CDR1 and CDR2: SGHRS and YFSETQ. In the PCR, 60 Vbeta and 13 Jbeta primers were used. Data came from immunoSEQ multiplex PCR; TCRdb stores just in-frame clones and leaves some out. The sample has over 150,000 clones; 74% are singletons. The rearrangement uses TRBV5-1 and TRBJ2-5; the match to TRBD2 covers 16 bases. The receptor was derived from a man aged 25-40 years in good health and CMV-seronegative. Sequenced sample: PBMCs. CDR3 bases: TGCGCCAGCAGCGCCGGGACTAGCGGGGGGGCAGAGACCCAGTACTTC. This codes for CASSAGTSGGAETQYF.